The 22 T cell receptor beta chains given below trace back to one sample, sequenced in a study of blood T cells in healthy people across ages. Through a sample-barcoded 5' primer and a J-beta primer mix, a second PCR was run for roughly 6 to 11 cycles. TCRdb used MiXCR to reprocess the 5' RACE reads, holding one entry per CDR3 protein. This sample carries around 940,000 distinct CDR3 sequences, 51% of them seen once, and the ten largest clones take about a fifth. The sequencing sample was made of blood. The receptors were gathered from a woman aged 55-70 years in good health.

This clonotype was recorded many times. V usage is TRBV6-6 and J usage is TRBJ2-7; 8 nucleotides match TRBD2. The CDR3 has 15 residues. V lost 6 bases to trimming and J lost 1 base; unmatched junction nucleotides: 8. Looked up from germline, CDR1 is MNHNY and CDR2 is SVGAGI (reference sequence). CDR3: CASSPAGGFSYEQYF. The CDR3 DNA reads TGTGCCAGCAGCCCTGCGGGAGGATTTTCCTACGAGCAGTACTTC.

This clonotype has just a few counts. CDR3 amino acids: CSVERGLTEREQFF. Here the CDR3 DNA reads TGCAGCGTTGAGAGGGGGCTCACCGAGCGGGAGCAGTTCTTC. This sequence joins TRBV29-1 and TRBJ2-1, with TRBD1 matching 7 bases. The CDR3 has 14 amino acids. The V gene's germline CDR1 is SQVTM and CDR2 ANQGSEA. With V trimmed by 3 bases and J by 10 bases, 12 bases remained unmatched.

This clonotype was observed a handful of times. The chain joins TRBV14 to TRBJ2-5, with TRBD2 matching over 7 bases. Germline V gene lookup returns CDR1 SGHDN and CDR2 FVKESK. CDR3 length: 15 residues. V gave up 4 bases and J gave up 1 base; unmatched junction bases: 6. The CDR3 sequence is CASSRREFPQETQYF. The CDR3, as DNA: TGTGCCAGCAGCCGGCGGGAGTTCCCCCAAGAGACCCAGTACTTC. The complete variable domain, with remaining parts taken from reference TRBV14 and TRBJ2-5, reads EAGVTQFPSHSVIEKGQTVTLRCDPISGHDNLYWYRRVMGKEIKFLLHFVKESKQDESGMPNNRFLAERTGGTYSTLKVQPAELEDSGVYFCASSRREFPQETQYFGPGTRLLVL.

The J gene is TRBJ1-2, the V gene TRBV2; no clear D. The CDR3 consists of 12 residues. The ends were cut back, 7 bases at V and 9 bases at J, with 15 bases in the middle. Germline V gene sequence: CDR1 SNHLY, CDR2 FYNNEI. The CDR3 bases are TGTGCCAGCACTCTACACCGGAGGAGCTACACCTTC. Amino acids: CASTLHRRSYTF.

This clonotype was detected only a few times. The CDR3, as DNA: TGTGCCAGCTCAAGGGGGCGGACGGACCAAGAGACCCAGTACTTC. It translates to CASSRGRTDQETQYF. The V gene is TRBV18, the J gene TRBJ2-5; the match to TRBD1 covers 7 bases. Germline CDR1 reads KGHSH; CDR2 reads LQKENI. The J segment lost 0 bases and the V segment lost 5 bases, leaving 6 bases of the junction unmatched. This CDR3 comprises 15 residues.

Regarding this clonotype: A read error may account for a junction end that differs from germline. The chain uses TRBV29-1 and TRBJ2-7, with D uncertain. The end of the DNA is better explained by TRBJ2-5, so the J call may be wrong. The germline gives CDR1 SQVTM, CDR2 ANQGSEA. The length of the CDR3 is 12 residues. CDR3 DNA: TGCAGCGTTGTCGAGCAGCAAGGGACCCAGTACTTC. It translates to CSVVEQQGTQYF.

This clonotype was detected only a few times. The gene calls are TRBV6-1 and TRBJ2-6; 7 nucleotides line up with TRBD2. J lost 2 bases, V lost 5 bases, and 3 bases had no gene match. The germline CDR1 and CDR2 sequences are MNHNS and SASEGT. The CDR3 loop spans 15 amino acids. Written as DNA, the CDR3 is TGTGCCAGCAGTCATGGGGGGGCTGGGGCCAACGTCCTGACTTTC. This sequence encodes CASSHGGAGANVLTF.

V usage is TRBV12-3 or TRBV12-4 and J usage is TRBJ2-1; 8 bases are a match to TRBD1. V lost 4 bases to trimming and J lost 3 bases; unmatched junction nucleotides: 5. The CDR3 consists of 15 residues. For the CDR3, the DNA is TGTGCCAGCAGTTCAACCGGGACAGGCTACAATGAGCAGTTCTTC. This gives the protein CASSSTGTGYNEQFF.

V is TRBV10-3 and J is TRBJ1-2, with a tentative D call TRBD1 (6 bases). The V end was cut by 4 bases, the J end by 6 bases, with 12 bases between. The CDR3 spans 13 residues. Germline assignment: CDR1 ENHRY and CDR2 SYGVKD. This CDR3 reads CAISGIQGDGYTF. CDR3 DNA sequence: TGTGCCATCAGTGGGATACAGGGAGATGGCTACACCTTC.

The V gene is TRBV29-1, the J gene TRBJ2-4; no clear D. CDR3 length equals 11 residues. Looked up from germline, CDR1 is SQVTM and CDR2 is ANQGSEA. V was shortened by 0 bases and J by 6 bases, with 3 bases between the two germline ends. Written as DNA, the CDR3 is TGCAGCGTTGAAGATCTAAACATTCAGTACTTC. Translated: CSVEDLNIQYF.

The CDR3 coding sequence is TGCAGTGCCCGGGGGATTGGTAGCGGGAGAGAGACCCAGTACTTC. It yields the protein CSARGIGSGRETQYF. The chain combines TRBV20-1 with TRBJ2-5, with 9 bases lining up with TRBD2. This CDR3 is 15 amino acids long. Trimming removed 6 bases from V and 4 bases from J; junction bases left unmatched: 12. Germline V lookup: CDR1 DFQATT, CDR2 SNEGSKA (reference sequence).

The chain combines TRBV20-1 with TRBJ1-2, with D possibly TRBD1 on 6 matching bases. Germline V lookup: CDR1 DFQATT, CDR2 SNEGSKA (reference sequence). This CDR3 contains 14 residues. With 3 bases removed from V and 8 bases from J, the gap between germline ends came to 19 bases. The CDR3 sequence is CSASLSGQGHGYTF. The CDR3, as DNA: TGCAGTGCTAGCCTCTCCGGGCAGGGGCACGGCTACACCTTC.

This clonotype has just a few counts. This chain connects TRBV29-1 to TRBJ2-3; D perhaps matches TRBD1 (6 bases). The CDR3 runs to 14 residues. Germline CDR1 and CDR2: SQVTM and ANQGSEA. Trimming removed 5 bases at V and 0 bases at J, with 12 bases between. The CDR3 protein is CSVTTGPSTDTQYF. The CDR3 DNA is TGCAGCGTTACGACAGGTCCTAGCACAGATACGCAGTATTTT.

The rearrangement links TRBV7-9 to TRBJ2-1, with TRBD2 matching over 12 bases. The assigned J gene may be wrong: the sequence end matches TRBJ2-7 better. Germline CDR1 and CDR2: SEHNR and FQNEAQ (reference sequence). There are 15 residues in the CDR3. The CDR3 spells CASSPALAGGSEQYF. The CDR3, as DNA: TGTGCCAGCAGCCCGGCACTAGCGGGAGGTTCCGAGCAGTACTTC.

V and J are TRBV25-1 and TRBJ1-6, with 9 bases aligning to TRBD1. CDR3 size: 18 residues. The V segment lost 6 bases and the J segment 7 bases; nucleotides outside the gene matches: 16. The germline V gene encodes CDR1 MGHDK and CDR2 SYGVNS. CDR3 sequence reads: CASSGIQGQGIGNSPLHF. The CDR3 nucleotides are TGTGCCAGCAGCGGGATCCAAGGACAGGGGATAGGGAATTCACCCCTCCACTTT.

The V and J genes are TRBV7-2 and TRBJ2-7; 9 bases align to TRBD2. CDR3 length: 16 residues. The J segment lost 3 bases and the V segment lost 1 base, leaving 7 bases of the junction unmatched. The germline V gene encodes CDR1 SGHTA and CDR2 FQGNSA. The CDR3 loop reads CASSLGSSGKVYEQYF. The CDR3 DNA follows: TGTGCCAGCAGCTTAGGCTCTAGCGGGAAGGTCTACGAGCAGTACTTC.

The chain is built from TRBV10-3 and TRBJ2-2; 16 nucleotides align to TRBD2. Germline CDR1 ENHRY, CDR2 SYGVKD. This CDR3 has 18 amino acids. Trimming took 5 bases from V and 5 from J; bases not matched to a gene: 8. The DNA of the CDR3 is TGTGCCATCAGTCCGGGACTAGCGGGAGGGCCGAGGACCGGGGAGCTGTTTTTT. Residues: CAISPGLAGGPRTGELFF.

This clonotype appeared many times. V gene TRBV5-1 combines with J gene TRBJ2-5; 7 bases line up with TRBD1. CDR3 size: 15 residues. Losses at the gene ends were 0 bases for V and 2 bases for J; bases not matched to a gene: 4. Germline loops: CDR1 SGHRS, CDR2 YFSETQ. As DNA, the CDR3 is TGCGCCAGCAGCTTGGCTGCGACAGGGCAAGAGACCCAGTACTTC. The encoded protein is CASSLAATGQETQYF.

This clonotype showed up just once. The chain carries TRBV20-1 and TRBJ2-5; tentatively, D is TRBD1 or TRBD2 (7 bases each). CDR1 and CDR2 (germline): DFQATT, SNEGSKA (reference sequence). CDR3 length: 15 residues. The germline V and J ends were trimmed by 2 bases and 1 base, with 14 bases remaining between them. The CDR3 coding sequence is TGCAGTGCTAGAAAGGGAGGGGGCCTCCAAGAGACCCAGTACTTC. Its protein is CSARKGGGLQETQYF.

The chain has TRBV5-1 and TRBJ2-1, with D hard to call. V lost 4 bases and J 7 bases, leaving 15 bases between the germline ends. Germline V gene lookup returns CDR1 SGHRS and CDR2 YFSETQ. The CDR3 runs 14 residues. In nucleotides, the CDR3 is TGCGCCAGCAGCGTGGCGAGCGAAAATAATGAGCAGTTCTTC. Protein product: CASSVASENNEQFF.

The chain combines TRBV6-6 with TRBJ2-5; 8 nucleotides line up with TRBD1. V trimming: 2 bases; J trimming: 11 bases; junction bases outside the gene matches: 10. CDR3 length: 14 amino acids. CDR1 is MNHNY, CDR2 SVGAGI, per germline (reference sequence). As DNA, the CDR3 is TGTGCCAGCAGTTACGAGGCAGGGGGCGCACAGCAGTACTTC. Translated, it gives CASSYEAGGAQQYF.

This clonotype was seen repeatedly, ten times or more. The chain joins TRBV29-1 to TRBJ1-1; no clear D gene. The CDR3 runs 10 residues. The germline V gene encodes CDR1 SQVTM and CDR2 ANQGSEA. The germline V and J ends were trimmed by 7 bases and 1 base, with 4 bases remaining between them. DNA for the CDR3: TGCAGCGCCGGGAACACTGAAGCTTTCTTT. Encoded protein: CSAGNTEAFF.